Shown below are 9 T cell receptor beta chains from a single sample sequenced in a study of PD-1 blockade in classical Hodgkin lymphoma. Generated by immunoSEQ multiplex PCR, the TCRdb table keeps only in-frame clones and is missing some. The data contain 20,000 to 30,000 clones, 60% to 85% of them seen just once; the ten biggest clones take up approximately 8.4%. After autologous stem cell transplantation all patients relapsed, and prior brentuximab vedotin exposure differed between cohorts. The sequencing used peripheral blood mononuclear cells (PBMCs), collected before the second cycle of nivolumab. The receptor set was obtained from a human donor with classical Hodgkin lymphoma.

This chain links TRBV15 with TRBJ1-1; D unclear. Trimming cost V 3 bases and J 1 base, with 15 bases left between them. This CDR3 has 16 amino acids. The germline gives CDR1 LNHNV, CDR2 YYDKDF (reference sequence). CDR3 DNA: TGTGCCACCAGCAGCAGTATCTACCGGCAGAACACTGAAGCTTTCTTT. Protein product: CATSSSIYRQNTEAFF.

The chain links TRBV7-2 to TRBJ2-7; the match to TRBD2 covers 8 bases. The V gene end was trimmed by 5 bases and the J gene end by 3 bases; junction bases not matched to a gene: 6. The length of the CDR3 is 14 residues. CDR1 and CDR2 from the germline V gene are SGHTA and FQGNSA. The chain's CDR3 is CASSPRAGDYEQYF. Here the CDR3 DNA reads TGTGCCAGCAGCCCCCGAGCGGGAGACTACGAGCAGTACTTC.

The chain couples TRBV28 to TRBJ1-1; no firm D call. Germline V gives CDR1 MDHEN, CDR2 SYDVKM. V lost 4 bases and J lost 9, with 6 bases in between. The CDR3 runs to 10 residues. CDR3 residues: CASSSGQAFF. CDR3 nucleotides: TGTGCCAGCAGTTCAGGACAAGCTTTCTTT.

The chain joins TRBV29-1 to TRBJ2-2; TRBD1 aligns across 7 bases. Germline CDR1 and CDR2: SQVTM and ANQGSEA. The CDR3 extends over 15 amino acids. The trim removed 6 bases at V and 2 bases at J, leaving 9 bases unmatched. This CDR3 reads CSVFKGARNTGELFF. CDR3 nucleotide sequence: TGCAGCGTCTTTAAGGGGGCGCGTAACACCGGGGAGCTGTTTTTT.

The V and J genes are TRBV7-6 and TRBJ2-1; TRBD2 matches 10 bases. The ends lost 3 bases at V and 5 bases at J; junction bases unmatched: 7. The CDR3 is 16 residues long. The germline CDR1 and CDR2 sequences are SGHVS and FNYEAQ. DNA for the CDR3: TGTGCCAGCAGCTTTCAAGCGGGAGGGCTCCACAATGAGCAGTTCTTC. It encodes CASSFQAGGLHNEQFF. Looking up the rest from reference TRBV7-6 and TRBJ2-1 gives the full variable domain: GAGVSQSPRYKVTKRGQDVALRCDPISGHVSLYWYRQALGQGPEFLTYFNYEAQQDKSGLPNDRFSAERPEGSISTLTIQRTEQRDSAMYRCASSFQAGGLHNEQFFGPGTRLTVL.

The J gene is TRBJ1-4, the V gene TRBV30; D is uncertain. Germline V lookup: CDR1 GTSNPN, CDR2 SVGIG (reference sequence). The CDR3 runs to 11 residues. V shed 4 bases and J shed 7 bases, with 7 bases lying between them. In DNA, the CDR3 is TGTGCCTGGACGTCAGGTGAAAAACTGTTTTTT. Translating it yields CAWTSGEKLFF.

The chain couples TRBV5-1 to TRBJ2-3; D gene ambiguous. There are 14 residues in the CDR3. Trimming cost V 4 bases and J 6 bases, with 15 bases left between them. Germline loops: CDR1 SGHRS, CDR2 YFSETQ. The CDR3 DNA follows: TGCGCCAGCAGCCTTGGACCACCTATGGATACGCAGTATTTT. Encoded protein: CASSLGPPMDTQYF.

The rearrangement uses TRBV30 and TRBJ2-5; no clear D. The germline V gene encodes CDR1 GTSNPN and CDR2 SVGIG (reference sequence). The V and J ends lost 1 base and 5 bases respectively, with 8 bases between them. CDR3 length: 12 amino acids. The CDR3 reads CAWSASWETQYF. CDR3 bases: TGTGCCTGGAGTGCATCATGGGAGACCCAGTACTTC.

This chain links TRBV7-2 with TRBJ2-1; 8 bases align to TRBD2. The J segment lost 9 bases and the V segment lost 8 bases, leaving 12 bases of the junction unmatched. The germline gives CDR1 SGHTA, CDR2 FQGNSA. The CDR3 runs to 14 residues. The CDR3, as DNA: TGTGCCAGCGGGCGAGATGGGCTAGCGGGTGAGCAGTTCTTC. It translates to CASGRDGLAGEQFF. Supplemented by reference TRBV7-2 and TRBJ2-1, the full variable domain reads GAGVSQSPSNKVTEKGKDVELRCDPISGHTALYWYRQSLGQGLEFLIYFQGNSAPDKSGLPSDRFSAERTGGSVSTLTIQRTQQEDSAVYLCASGRDGLAGEQFFGPGTRLTVL.